Sequencing of this T cell receptor (beta chain) was carried out in a study of blood T cell repertoires in COVID-19 (dated by TCRdb to 2018 to 2021). With respect to the entire study: Collaborator samples came from the United States, Italy and Spain and covered acute and convalescent phases of COVID-19. The prospective study material was composed of cDNA or gDNA derived from T cells, B-cell-depleted T cells, or PBMCs. The dataset comprised deeply sampled blood TCRbeta repertoires from subjects exposed to, actively infected with, or recovered from COVID-19. A freely available public database, intended as a resource for researchers studying the immune response to SARS-CoV-2, is where the repertoires were released. Samples came from the ongoing ImmuneRACE study (first 160 participants) plus 1,254 subjects from 6 global collaborators. Sample metadata almost always included a de-identified subject ID, COVID-19 status, age in years and sex. Where available, HLA class I and class II types were taken from metadata supplied by the sample provider and were not determined by assay-based typing. Findings and caveats that apply to the study as a whole: The amount of clinical and demographic metadata varied by source and participant and was provided uncurated.

Based on the germline V gene, the CDR1 and CDR2 sequences are SGHDT and YYEEEE. Trimmed from V: 2 bases; trimmed from J: 4 bases; junction bases lacking a gene match: 4. The CDR3 runs 14 residues from the cysteine to the phenylalanine. The read is trimmed to its CDR3 DNA, 42 bases read in frame from base 1. The immunoSEQ Assay, a bias-controlled multiplex PCR, was used to amplify TCRbeta CDR3 regions from genomic DNA. The published analysis was carried out like this. The number of nucleated cells in each sample was estimated by amplification of reference gene primers within the assay. To quantify the absolute abundance of each unique TCRbeta CDR3 rearrangement, sequence reads were collapsed and filtered. For each sample, productive Simpson clonality was calculated as the square root of Simpson's diversity index over productive rearrangements. Here the immuneACCESS table is served through TCRdb, limited to in-frame sequences with V and J called. Missing clones are a known gap in these copies; in checked studies unresolved V genes cover under half, and the rest lacks a known reason. Clonal size and the V and J genes are those of that table, whereas D and trimming came from the DNA. The sample data list 120,000 to 150,000 clones, and about 80% of these were observed just once. The ten most abundant clones make up 3% to 4.5% of the sample.

Collaborating institutions collected whole blood in K2EDTA tubes following their own protocols. Collaborator samples were shipped for TCRbeta analysis as frozen whole blood, isolated PBMCs, or DNA extracted from either sample type. Worth noting for this clone: No cognate antigen has been identified for it. Within one base of it there is no much larger clone, and no base qualities were kept.

The sample taken for sequencing was peripheral blood. The source is a man aged 60-69 years with acute or convalescent COVID-19. The rearranged segments are TRBV5-6 and TRBJ1-2; TRBD1 agrees with 8 junctional bases. The bases read TGTGCCAGCAGCTTTGGGACAGGTCGCTATGGCTACACCTTC. Protein translation: CASSFGTGRYGYTF.